This T cell receptor (beta chain) is drawn from a study of OX40 agonist ivuxolimab in advanced cancers. Turning to the study itself: Of mixed ages from about 20 to 80 and averaging approximately 60 years, the group was about 80% male. Study-wide results and caveats: There was clonal expansion of CD4+ and CD8+ blood T cells by week 6 at 0.1 to 3.0 mg/kg.

The protocol was immunoSEQ multiplex PCR, while the TCRdb copy is restricted to in-frame clones and leaves out a portion. The sample shows about 75,000 clones, approximately 85% of them seen only once. Patients were excluded for autoimmune disease history or systemic immunosuppression. In regard to this clone: What it binds is not known.

Trimming took 4 bases from V and 2 from J; bases not matched to a gene: 3. This CDR3 comprises 14 residues. CDR1 is LNHNV, CDR2 YYDKDF, per germline (reference sequence). The chain joins TRBV15 to TRBJ2-7; 9 bases are a match to TRBD2. The sequenced sample was CD4+ or CD8+ T cells sorted from blood, obtained in a trial of the OX40 agonist ivuxolimab. This TCR derives from an adult with an advanced solid tumor such as melanoma, head and neck, liver or kidney cancer. CDR3 region: CATSISGGPYEQYF. The CDR3 nucleotides read TGTGCCACCAGCATTAGCGGGGGCCCCTACGAGCAGTACTTC.